These 16 T cell receptor beta chains share one sample of origin, sequenced in a study of CD8 T cells in ankylosing spondylitis. General observations from the study: A TCR beta motif of roughly eight highly homologous variants seemed to mark ankylosing spondylitis blood.

No antigen has been assigned to these receptors. TCRdb analysed the 5' RACE reads with MiXCR anew, one entry per CDR3 protein. The data contain fewer than 550,000 distinct CDR3 sequences, roughly 5% of them seen just once; the ten biggest clones take up around 3.6%. The source material was blood, either unsorted or a sorted T cell fraction (not recorded which). These receptors came from a male donor with ankylosing spondylitis.

This clonotype was picked up many times. This chain uses TRBV9 with TRBJ1-5; D unclear. V dropped 0 bases and J dropped 7 bases, with 8 bases sitting between them. Germline CDR1 reads SGDLS; CDR2 reads YYNGEE. This CDR3 contains 13 residues. CDR3 nucleotides: TGTGCCAGCAGCGTAGCCCTAGGGCAGCCCCAGCATTTT. Amino acid sequence: CASSVALGQPQHF. The full variable domain, its missing parts supplied by reference TRBV9 and TRBJ1-5, is DSGVTQTPKHLITATGQRVTLRCSPRSGDLSVYWYQQSLDQGLQFLIQYYNGEERAKGNILERFSAQQFPDLHSELNLSSLELGDSALYFCASSVALGQPQHFGDGTRLSIL.

This clonotype was observed many times. The chain is built from TRBV28 and TRBJ1-2; D possibly corresponds to TRBD1 (6 bases). V lost 8 bases to trimming and J lost 1 base, with 20 bases between them. The CDR3 sequence is 16 residues long. Germline V gene lookup returns CDR1 MDHEN and CDR2 SYDVKM. Here the CDR3 DNA reads TGTGCCAGCGCCCCTCCAACAGGGAACGTTAACTATGGCTACACCTTC. Translating it yields CASAPPTGNVNYGYTF.

In its sample, this clonotype was seen many times. The chain couples TRBV5-1 to TRBJ2-3; 14 positions match TRBD2. V was clipped by 4 bases and J by 4 bases; unmatched bases: 5. The CDR3 contains 16 residues. Looked up from germline, CDR1 is SGHRS and CDR2 is YFSETQ. The CDR3 here is CASSLRLAGGPDTQYF. CDR3 coding DNA: TGCGCCAGCAGCCTAAGACTAGCGGGAGGGCCAGATACGCAGTATTTT. Using reference TRBV5-1 and TRBJ2-3 for the parts outside the CDR3, the full variable domain is KAGVTQTPRYLIKTRGQQVTLSCSPISGHRSVSWYQQTPGQGLQFLFEYFSETQRNKGNFPGRFSGRQFSNSRSEMNVSTLELGDSALYLCASSLRLAGGPDTQYFGPGTRLTVL.

This clonotype appeared a few times. This sequence joins TRBV15 and TRBJ1-1; D is unclear. The CDR3 runs to 15 residues. The germline CDR1 and CDR2 sequences are LNHNV and YYDKDF (reference sequence). V lost 1 base to trimming and J lost 4 bases, with 13 bases between them. The CDR3, as DNA: TGTGCCACCAGCAGAGTTAGCAGCCCAAGCACTGAAGCTTTCTTT. Translating it yields CATSRVSSPSTEAFF.

This clonotype was seen at least ten times. V is TRBV20-1 and J is TRBJ2-2, with D uncertain. The CDR3 spans 11 residues. The germline CDR1 and CDR2 sequences are DFQATT and SNEGSKA (reference sequence). The CDR3 DNA follows: TGCAGCACCCGCGCCGGCGGGGAGCTGTTTTTT. Translation gives CSTRAGGELFF.

This clonotype was detected many times. The V call is TRBV29-1, the J call TRBJ1-1, with 12 bases aligning to TRBD1. The CDR3 consists of 17 residues. V was clipped by 2 bases and J by 3 bases; unmatched bases: 10. Germline CDR1 SQVTM, CDR2 ANQGSEA. CDR3: CSVERWDRGLGYTEAFF. The CDR3 DNA reads TGCAGCGTTGAAAGGTGGGACAGGGGGCTAGGGTACACTGAAGCTTTCTTT. Combining the CDR3 with reference TRBV29-1 and TRBJ1-1 gives the whole variable domain SAVISQKPSRDICQRGTSLTIQCQVDSQVTMMFWYRQQPGQSLTLIATANQGSEATYESGFVIDKFPISRPNLTFSTLTVSNMSPEDSSIYLCSVERWDRGLGYTEAFFGQGTRLTVV.

This clonotype was observed at least ten times. The chain recombines TRBV5-5 with TRBJ1-1; D is unresolved. This CDR3 comprises 15 residues. The germline gives CDR1 SGHKS, CDR2 YYEKEE (reference sequence). The V gene lost 4 bases and the J gene lost 1 base, with 14 bases spanning the gap. The CDR3 loop reads CASSPSLRKNTEAFF. CDR3 sequence (DNA): TGTGCCAGCAGCCCGAGTCTCAGGAAGAACACTGAAGCTTTCTTT.

This clonotype has ten or more counts. The rearrangement uses TRBV28 and TRBJ2-1, with D maybe TRBD1 (5 bases). This CDR3 is 15 amino acids long. Per the germline V gene, CDR1 is MDHEN and CDR2 is SYDVKM. Trimming cost V 6 bases and J 0 bases, with 12 bases left between them. The CDR3 loop reads CASRHDSSSYNEQFF. CDR3 nucleotide sequence: TGTGCCAGCAGGCACGACAGTAGCTCCTACAATGAGCAGTTCTTC. Supplemented by reference TRBV28 and TRBJ2-1, the full variable domain reads DVKVTQSSRYLVKRTGEKVFLECVQDMDHENMFWYRQDPGLGLRLIYFSYDVKMKEKGDIPEGYSVSREKKERFSLILESASTNQTSMYLCASRHDSSSYNEQFFGPGTRLTVL.

The table lists this clonotype with many counts. This sequence joins TRBV10-3 and TRBJ2-1; perhaps TRBD1 as D (6 bases). The CDR3 has 15 residues. Germline-derived CDR1 and CDR2 are ENHRY and SYGVKD. Deletions cut 2 bases from V and 7 bases from J, with 15 bases between. The CDR3 here is CAISEQGHGVNEQFF. In DNA, the CDR3 is TGTGCCATCAGTGAGCAGGGACACGGGGTAAATGAGCAGTTCTTC.

This clonotype was picked up many times. This chain uses TRBV9 with TRBJ2-5, with 7 bases matching TRBD1. V was clipped by 3 bases and J by 3 bases; unmatched bases: 8. The germline V gene has CDR1 SGDLS and CDR2 YYNGEE. The CDR3 sequence is 15 residues long. The CDR3 region is CASSDSHRGKETQYF. CDR3 nucleotide sequence: TGTGCCAGCAGCGACTCCCACAGGGGTAAAGAGACCCAGTACTTC.

This clonotype was detected ten times or more. The gene calls are TRBV5-1 and TRBJ2-7; D not resolved. CDR1 is SGHRS, CDR2 YFSETQ, per germline. The CDR3 runs to 14 residues. V dropped 4 bases and J dropped 2 bases, with 13 bases sitting between them. The CDR3 bases are TGCGCCAGCAGCCTATATACAGACACCTACGAGCAGTACTTC. Its protein is CASSLYTDTYEQYF.

The sample holds a few counts of this clonotype. This sequence joins TRBV5-1 and TRBJ2-5, with D possibly being TRBD2 (6 bases). CDR3 length: 13 residues. The germline V and J ends were trimmed by 6 bases and 3 bases, with 12 bases remaining between them. The germline gives CDR1 SGHRS, CDR2 YFSETQ. This chain's CDR3 is CASTPLAKETQYF. Here the CDR3 DNA reads TGCGCCAGCACACCACTAGCCAAAGAGACCCAGTACTTC. Looking up the rest from reference TRBV5-1 and TRBJ2-5 gives the full variable domain: KAGVTQTPRYLIKTRGQQVTLSCSPISGHRSVSWYQQTPGQGLQFLFEYFSETQRNKGNFPGRFSGRQFSNSRSEMNVSTLELGDSALYLCASTPLAKETQYFGPGTRLLVL.

This clonotype was seen ten or more times. The chain carries TRBV4-2 and TRBJ2-5; 14 bases match TRBD2. V lost 2 bases and J lost 2; bases outside the gene matches: 7. The CDR3 consists of 18 residues. Germline loops: CDR1 LGHNA, CDR2 YNFKEQ. The CDR3 sequence: CASSQPGLAGGEQETQYF. The DNA for the CDR3 is TGTGCCAGCAGCCAACCCGGACTAGCGGGAGGTGAACAAGAGACCCAGTACTTC.

This clonotype was counted ten times or more. The chain joins TRBV5-1 to TRBJ1-1, with TRBD1 matching 7 bases. This CDR3 comprises 14 residues. V trimming: 1 base; J trimming: 3 bases; junction bases outside the gene matches: 3. The germline gives CDR1 SGHRS, CDR2 YFSETQ. Here the CDR3 reads CASSLIQGDTEAFF. DNA of the CDR3: TGCGCCAGCAGCTTGATCCAGGGGGACACTGAAGCTTTCTTT. The complete variable domain, with remaining parts taken from reference TRBV5-1 and TRBJ1-1, reads KAGVTQTPRYLIKTRGQQVTLSCSPISGHRSVSWYQQTPGQGLQFLFEYFSETQRNKGNFPGRFSGRQFSNSRSEMNVSTLELGDSALYLCASSLIQGDTEAFFGQGTRLTVV.

This clonotype was detected ten times or more. This rearrangement joins TRBV6-2 or TRBV6-3 to TRBJ2-7; perhaps TRBD1 as D (5 bases). From germline, CDR1 is MNHEY and CDR2 SVGEGT. CDR3 length: 17 residues. The V end lost 0 bases, the J end lost 0 bases, and 15 bases lay between the germline ends. CDR3 sequence reads: CASSYSWGARSSYEQYF. CDR3 coding DNA: TGTGCCAGCAGTTACTCGTGGGGCGCAAGGAGCTCCTACGAGCAGTACTTC.

Ten or more counts support this clonotype. The V call is TRBV5-1, the J call TRBJ2-4; 7 bases fit TRBD1. This CDR3 comprises 16 residues. Germline V CDR1 and CDR2: SGHRS, YFSETQ. The V and J ends lost 4 bases and 4 bases, in that order; junction bases with no gene match: 11. The CDR3 is CASSLRQGLRKNIQYF. CDR3 DNA: TGCGCCAGCAGCCTCCGACAGGGCTTGCGAAAAAACATTCAGTACTTC.